The 6 T cell receptor beta chains given below trace back to one sample, sequenced in a study of T-cell reconstitution after alpha-beta-depleted transplantation in children. As it was prepared, the TCRbeta library received unique molecular identifiers. TCRdb analysed the PCR reads with MiXCR anew, one entry per CDR3 protein. Of hundreds of thousands of distinct CDR3 sequences listed, about 10% are singletons. This specimen was PBMCs, taken before TCRalphabeta/CD19-depleted stem cell transplant. The receptors here all came from a child under 10 years old with inherited bone marrow failure, due to receive a stem cell transplant.

The CDR3 sequence is CASTGQGDVETQYF. The DNA of the CDR3 is TGTGCCAGCACCGGACAGGGGGACGTTGAGACCCAGTACTTC. The rearrangement links TRBV28 to TRBJ2-5; TRBD1 matches at 10 bases. Germline-derived CDR1 and CDR2 are MDHEN and SYDVKM. Germline trimming cut 7 bases from V and 5 bases from J; bases unmatched to any gene: 7. This CDR3 region has 14 residues.

This clonotype was seen ten or more times. V gene TRBV4-1 combines with J gene TRBJ2-1; D remains unclear. The length of the CDR3 is 16 residues. Trimming removed 0 bases at V and 4 bases at J, with 13 bases between. The germline CDR1 and CDR2 sequences are MGHRA and YSYEKL. The DNA for the CDR3 is TGCGCCAGCAGCCAAGATATGGCCAGGTTGTACAATGAGCAGTTCTTC. Protein sequence: CASSQDMARLYNEQFF.

This clonotype was detected ten times or more. The V gene is TRBV2, the J gene TRBJ1-1; 7 bases are shared with TRBD1. J gave up 4 bases and V 4 bases, and 6 bases lay outside the gene matches. This CDR3 has 14 amino acids. CDR1 is SNHLY, CDR2 FYNNEI, per germline. The CDR3 spells CASSVETGSTEAFF. The CDR3 DNA follows: TGTGCCAGCAGTGTGGAGACAGGGAGCACTGAAGCTTTCTTT.

In its sample, this clonotype was seen many times. The chain links TRBV7-2 to TRBJ2-7, with 9 bases identical to TRBD1. V shed 4 bases, J shed 5 bases, and the junction held 6 bases outside the gene matches. Germline V gene lookup returns CDR1 SGHTA and CDR2 FQGNSA. This CDR3 comprises 14 residues. For the CDR3, the DNA is TGTGCCAGCAGCTGGGACAGGGAAGGGAACGAGCAGTACTTC. As protein: CASSWDREGNEQYF.

This clonotype came up many times. The J gene is TRBJ2-7, the V gene TRBV20-1; TRBD2 matches 10 bases. V dropped 6 bases and J dropped 5; count of bases not matched to a gene: 4. The germline V gene has CDR1 DFQATT and CDR2 SNEGSKA (reference sequence). The CDR3 runs 12 residues. The CDR3 bases are TGCAGTGCCCTAGCGGGAGAAGACGAGCAGTACTTC. It is translated as CSALAGEDEQYF.

The CDR3 region has the DNA TGTGCCAGCAGTACCCCGGGACCTAACACCGGGGAGCTGTTTTTT. It encodes CASSTPGPNTGELFF. The chain couples TRBV27 to TRBJ2-2; D could derive from TRBD1 or TRBD2 (5 bases each). V lost 5 bases and J lost 2, with 12 bases in between. CDR1 is MNHEY, CDR2 SMNVEV, per germline (reference sequence). The CDR3 has 15 residues.